This T cell receptor beta chain was sequenced in a study of identical twins. Overall study findings and caveats: Invariant T cells like MAIT and iNKT could partly confound the zero-insertion analyses.

This clonotype was detected many times. Its target is not known. TCRdb processed the 5' RACE reads anew with MiXCR; each CDR3 protein has one entry. The profile shows around 220,000 distinct CDR3 sequences, about an eighth of them singletons. V lost 0 bases, J lost 3 bases, and 2 bases stayed unmatched. The V gene's germline CDR1 is SGDLS and CDR2 YYNGEE. The CDR3 runs to 14 residues. The gene calls are TRBV9 and TRBJ2-7; 8 nucleotides agree with TRBD2. The sequenced sample was memory (CD45RO+) T cells sorted from blood. This clonotype was sampled from a woman younger than 30 in good health. The DNA of the CDR3 is TGTGCCAGCAGCGTAGAAACTAGCGGCTACGAGCAGTACTTC. Residues: CASSVETSGYEQYF. Together with reference TRBV9 and TRBJ2-7, the CDR3 gives the full variable domain: DSGVTQTPKHLITATGQRVTLRCSPRSGDLSVYWYQQSLDQGLQFLIQYYNGEERAKGNILERFSAQQFPDLHSELNLSSLELGDSALYFCASSVETSGYEQYFGPGTRLTVT.